Described below is a single T cell receptor beta chain sequence and its context. The antigen is undetermined. Every isolated RNA sample was fully reverse transcribed, so sequencing captured expressed TCRB transcripts. Profiled with immunoSEQ multiplex PCR; TCRdb holds only in-frame clones, not every one. This sample has some 270,000 clones, with under 8.5% found just once. This record belongs to a study of beta chain features in type 1 diabetes. The germline V gene encodes CDR1 SGHRS and CDR2 YFSETQ. This CDR3 is built from 14 residues. After removal of 5 bases from V and 2 bases from J, the junction contained 6 bases not matched to a gene. Whole-study results and caveats: Whether HLA type influences TCRB rearrangement remained unresolved here. A cDNA-based sequencing approach could over-represent cells with high TCR expression. In the patient group, naive, central memory and Treg TCRB repertoires seemed more alike than in the healthy donor group.

The chain couples TRBV5-1 to TRBJ2-5; 7 nucleotides agree with TRBD2. The sequenced sample was central memory CD4+ T cells from blood. The TCR sequence derives from a woman younger than 30 in good health. Here the CDR3 reads CASRAGEAQETQYF. The CDR3 DNA sequence: TGCGCCAGCAGGGCGGGGGAGGCACAAGAGACCCAGTACTTC.